What follows are 16 T cell receptor beta chains derived from one specimen sequenced in a study of shared T cell receptors in the human thymus. Assay used: immunoSEQ multiplex PCR; TCRdb lists only in-frame clones, some missing. In the table there are roughly 660,000 clones, roughly 90% of which are singletons. The same sample was also used in a study of human thymus T cells.

Material: thymocytes. The origin of the receptors is a boy younger than two with a congenital heart defect.

The chain carries TRBV5-1 and TRBJ2-1, with TRBD2 matching over 7 bases. CDR3 length equals 14 residues. V dropped 2 bases and J dropped 6; count of bases not matched to a gene: 5. Germline-derived CDR1 and CDR2 are SGHRS and YFSETQ. As DNA, the CDR3 is TGCGCCAGCAGCTTTTGGGAGGGCCCCAATGAGCAGTTCTTC. Translating it yields CASSFWEGPNEQFF.

This clone was seen just once. The chain couples TRBV30 to TRBJ1-2; D is undetermined. This CDR3 is 11 amino acids long. Per germline, CDR1 GTSNPN and CDR2 SVGIG (reference sequence). Trimming removed 3 bases at V and 7 bases at J, with 9 bases between. The chain's CDR3 is CAWRRLSGYTF. The DNA of the CDR3 is TGTGCCTGGAGGAGACTTTCTGGCTACACCTTC.

The J gene is TRBJ1-2, the V gene TRBV30, with 9 bases fitting TRBD1. Germline CDR1 reads GTSNPN; CDR2 reads SVGIG (reference sequence). Trimming took 3 bases from V and 4 from J; bases not matched to a gene: 12. This CDR3 contains 16 residues. The CDR3 loop reads CAWSGGTGRESYGYTF. The CDR3 coding sequence is TGTGCCTGGAGCGGCGGGACAGGGAGGGAGTCCTATGGCTACACCTTC.

The chain recombines TRBV30 with TRBJ1-5; 7 bases align to TRBD1. The CDR3 has 16 residues. In germline, CDR1 is GTSNPN, CDR2 SVGIG (reference sequence). The J segment lost 2 bases and the V segment lost 1 base, leaving 8 bases of the junction unmatched. The CDR3 is CAWSDRGQGGNQPQHF. For the CDR3, the DNA is TGTGCCTGGAGTGACAGGGGCCAGGGGGGCAATCAGCCCCAGCATTTT.

This clone was seen just once. This chain links TRBV20-1 with TRBJ1-1; D uncertain. CDR3 length: 11 amino acids. CDR1 and CDR2 (germline): DFQATT, SNEGSKA (reference sequence). V dropped 6 bases and J dropped 3 bases, with 8 bases sitting between them. The CDR3 spells CSAVPDTEAFF. The CDR3 nucleotides are TGCAGTGCCGTCCCGGACACTGAAGCTTTCTTT.

J is TRBJ2-1 and V is TRBV6-5, with 16 positions matching TRBD2. The CDR3 is 15 amino acids. Germline lookup yields CDR1 MNHEY and CDR2 SVGAGI. The V and J ends lost 6 bases and 5 bases, in that order; junction bases with no gene match: 1. The CDR3 DNA follows: TGTGCCAGCAGAGGGACTAGCGGGAGGGACAATGAGCAGTTCTTC. Translating it yields CASRGTSGRDNEQFF.

This sequence joins TRBV27 and TRBJ2-7; D is perhaps TRBD1 (5 bases). Looked up from germline, CDR1 is MNHEY and CDR2 is SMNVEV (reference sequence). The V and J ends lost 0 bases and 2 bases respectively, with 14 bases between them. There are 16 residues in the CDR3. CDR3 amino acids: CASSLSSPDSPYEQYF. For the CDR3, the DNA is TGTGCCAGCAGTTTATCGTCCCCCGACAGTCCCTACGAGCAGTACTTC.

The chain is built from TRBV11-2 and TRBJ2-3; 7 bases align to TRBD2. The ends lost 0 bases at V and 5 bases at J; junction bases unmatched: 8. The CDR3 sequence is 16 residues long. Germline V lookup: CDR1 SGHAT, CDR2 FQNNGV. The CDR3 region has the DNA TGTGCCAGCAGCTTAGATCTGGCGGGAGTAGGAGATACGCAGTATTTT. Its translation: CASSLDLAGVGDTQYF.

The chain combines TRBV7-9 with TRBJ2-2; 7 nucleotides line up with TRBD1. CDR1 is SEHNR and CDR2 is FQNEAQ in the germline V gene (reference sequence). The CDR3 loop spans 15 amino acids. The ends lost 5 bases at V and 2 bases at J; junction bases unmatched: 5. CDR3 sequence: CASSPTGPNTGELFF. DNA for the CDR3: TGTGCCAGCAGCCCGACAGGGCCAAACACCGGGGAGCTGTTTTTT. The full variable domain, rest sourced from reference TRBV7-9 and TRBJ2-2, is DTGVSQNPRHKITKRGQNVTFRCDPISEHNRLYWYRQTLGQGPEFLTYFQNEAQLEKSRLLSDRFSAERPKGSFSTLEIQRTEQGDSAMYLCASSPTGPNTGELFFGEGSRLTVL.

The chain uses TRBV5-4 and TRBJ2-7; TRBD2 might be the D (6 bases). The CDR3 has 16 residues. The V end was cut by 3 bases, the J end by 0 bases, with 16 bases between. The germline V gene has CDR1 SGHNT and CDR2 YYREEE (reference sequence). The chain's CDR3 is CASSSPLAETSYEQYF. CDR3 sequence (DNA): TGTGCCAGCAGCTCCCCCTTAGCGGAAACCTCCTACGAGCAGTACTTC.

V and J are TRBV27 and TRBJ2-1; tentatively, D is TRBD1 (6 bases). CDR1 MNHEY and CDR2 SMNVEV come from the germline V gene (reference sequence). The CDR3 is 14 residues long. V dropped 4 bases and J dropped 4 bases, with 11 bases sitting between them. The CDR3 protein is CASSSGTPYNEQFF. As DNA, the CDR3 is TGTGCCAGCAGTTCCGGGACACCGTACAATGAGCAGTTCTTC.

The gene calls are TRBV30 and TRBJ2-5, with 9 bases fitting TRBD2. The ends lost 3 bases at V and 0 bases at J; junction bases unmatched: 14. The CDR3 runs to 18 residues. Germline V gene data show CDR1 as GTSNPN and CDR2 as SVGIG (reference sequence). CDR3 protein: CAWSLRPGTSPYQETQYF. The CDR3 coding sequence is TGTGCCTGGAGCCTCCGCCCCGGGACTAGCCCGTACCAAGAGACCCAGTACTTC.

This chain links TRBV15 with TRBJ2-1, with D unclear. V lost 5 bases to trimming and J lost 3 bases, with 20 bases between them. The germline V gene encodes CDR1 LNHNV and CDR2 YYDKDF (reference sequence). CDR3 length: 17 residues. CDR3 amino acids: CATSDSPRGEVYNEQFF. For the CDR3, the DNA is TGTGCCACCAGCGACTCCCCAAGAGGTGAGGTCTACAATGAGCAGTTCTTC.

In its sample, this clone was seen once. The chain has TRBV2 and TRBJ1-2, with 7 bases lining up with TRBD1. Unmatched junction bases numbered 7, after V lost 3 bases and J lost 3 bases. The germline V gene has CDR1 SNHLY and CDR2 FYNNEI. The CDR3 consists of 15 residues. This chain's CDR3 is CASSDKQGLHYGYTF. CDR3 in DNA: TGTGCCAGCAGTGACAAACAGGGGTTGCACTATGGCTACACCTTC.

V gene TRBV14 combines with J gene TRBJ1-5; the D gene is possibly TRBD1 (5 bases). Germline-derived CDR1 and CDR2 are SGHDN and FVKESK. The CDR3 extends over 15 amino acids. Trimming removed 1 base from V and 5 bases from J, with 12 bases in between. CDR3 residues: CASSQGGGGDQPQHF. In DNA, the CDR3 is TGTGCCAGCAGCCAAGGGGGGGGTGGTGATCAGCCCCAGCATTTT.

This chain joins TRBV7-3 and TRBJ2-1; possibly TRBD1 for D (6 bases). The CDR3 has 15 amino acids. The germline V and J ends were trimmed by 3 bases and 1 base, with 10 bases remaining between them. The germline gives CDR1 SGHTA, CDR2 FQGTGA. The DNA of the CDR3 is TGTGCCAGCAGCTTCTCGACAGGATCCTACAATGAGCAGTTCTTC. It codes for CASSFSTGSYNEQFF. Complete variable domain (other parts from reference TRBV7-3 and TRBJ2-1): GAGVSQTPSNKVTEKGKYVELRCDPISGHTALYWYRQSLGQGPEFLIYFQGTGAADDSGLPNDRFFAVRPEGSVSTLKIQRTERGDSAVYLCASSFSTGSYNEQFFGPGTRLTVL.